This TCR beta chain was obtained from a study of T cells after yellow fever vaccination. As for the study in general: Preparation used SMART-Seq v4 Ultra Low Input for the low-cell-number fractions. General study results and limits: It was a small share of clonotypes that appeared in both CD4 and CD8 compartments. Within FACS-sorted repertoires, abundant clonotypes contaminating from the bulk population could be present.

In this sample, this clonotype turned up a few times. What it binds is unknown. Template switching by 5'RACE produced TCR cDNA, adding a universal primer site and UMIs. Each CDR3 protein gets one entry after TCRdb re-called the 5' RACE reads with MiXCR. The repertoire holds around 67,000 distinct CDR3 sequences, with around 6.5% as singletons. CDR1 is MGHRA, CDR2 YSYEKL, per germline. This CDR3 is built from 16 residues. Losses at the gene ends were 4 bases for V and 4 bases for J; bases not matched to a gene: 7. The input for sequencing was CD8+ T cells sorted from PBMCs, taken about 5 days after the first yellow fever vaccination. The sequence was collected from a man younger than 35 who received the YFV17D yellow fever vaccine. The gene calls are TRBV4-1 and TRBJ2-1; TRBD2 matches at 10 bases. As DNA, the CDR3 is TGCGCCAGCAGCCCGAGAGGACTAGCGGATTACAATGAGCAGTTCTTC. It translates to CASSPRGLADYNEQFF.